The clone carrying this TCR beta chain has just a few counts. The V end lost 5 bases, the J end lost 4 bases, and 23 bases lay between the germline ends. CDR3 size: 17 residues. CDR1 is LNHNV, CDR2 YYDKDF, per germline (reference sequence). These data are taken from a study of cytomegalovirus exposure and HLA in healthy donors. The primer mix had 60 Vbeta and 13 Jbeta primers. Assay: immunoSEQ multiplex PCR; the TCRdb copy retains only in-frame clones and omits some. Of about 190,000 clones listed, about 90% were seen once; the top ten hold more than 1%. The receptor was isolated from a boy aged 2 to 9 in good health and CMV-seronegative. The chain joins TRBV15 to TRBJ1-2; D not certain. The sample comprised PBMCs. CDR3 protein: CATSPERTKGSGYGYTF. The CDR3, as DNA: TGTGCCACCAGCCCCGAGAGGACTAAGGGTAGCGGCTATGGCTACACCTTC.